The sequence of this T cell receptor (beta chain) was determined in a study of Graves' ophthalmopathy and Graves' hyperthyroidism. The germline CDR1 and CDR2 sequences are SGHTA and FQGNSA. The CDR3 consists of 13 residues. Trimming removed 5 bases from V and 10 bases from J; junction bases left unmatched: 10. Amplification targeted the TCR beta CDR3 regions, with RNA transcripts as the source material. First-round RT-PCR used HTBI primers; second-round multiplex PCR followed. MiXCR was run by TCRdb on the multiplex PCR reads, yielding one entry per CDR3 protein. This sample has almost 750,000 distinct CDR3 sequences; approximately 40% occur once, and the top ten carry roughly 46%. This clonotype was picked up many times.

Specimen: peripheral blood. The chain employs TRBV7-2 and TRBJ1-2; the match to TRBD1 covers 7 bases. The sequence derives from an adult man with Graves' ophthalmopathy. The CDR3 protein is CASSLGQVRVYTF. The DNA of the CDR3 is TGTGCCAGCAGCCTCGGACAGGTCCGTGTCTACACCTTC.